Below are 5 T cell receptor beta chains sequenced from a single sample in a study of T cells after posttransplantation cyclophosphamide (dated by TCRdb to the mid-2010s). The meaning of the sample's treatment or condition label: high-dose cyclophosphamide on days +3 and +4 as single-agent GVHD prophylaxis. Patients in the PTCy group got busulfan and fludarabine conditioning, a marrow graft from a related or unrelated donor, and cyclophosphamide on days +3 and +4. Library preparation employed the immunoSEQ multiplex PCR assay. TCRdb provides this immuneACCESS table in a form limited to in-frame rearrangements. Some clones are lacking; in checked studies, under half of them reflect an unresolved V gene, and why the rest are absent is not known. This sample holds around 5,000 clones; 60% to 80% were observed only once. The ten largest clonotypes hold more than 30% of the sample. Here the sequenced sample was PBMCs, taken after allogeneic stem cell transplant with posttransplant cyclophosphamide. Receptors were obtained from a male patient aged 55 to 70 who received an allogeneic stem cell transplant from an unrelated donor, was CMV-positive, and had no GVHD. Following a transplant, a fraction of the T cells may be traceable to the graft donor.

The chain links TRBV10-3 to TRBJ1-4; D is possibly TRBD1 (6 bases). V was cut by 0 bases and J by 12 bases, with 11 bases left in between. This CDR3 comprises 13 residues. Germline lookup yields CDR1 ENHRY and CDR2 SYGVKD. DNA of the CDR3: TGTGCCATCAGTGAGTCACCGACAGGTGAACTGTTTTTT. Its protein is CAISESPTGELFF.

The gene calls are TRBV7-2 and TRBJ2-1; TRBD2 agrees at 12 bases. The CDR3 sequence is 15 residues long. Trimming at V came to 5 bases and at J to 4 bases, leaving 3 bases not matched to a gene. Germline-derived CDR1 and CDR2 are SGHTA and FQGNSA. The CDR3, as DNA: TGTGCCAGCAGCAAGACTAGCGGGAGATACAATGAGCAGTTCTTC. It codes for CASSKTSGRYNEQFF.

This clone appeared a few times. As DNA, the CDR3 is TGTGCCAGCAGCTTTGGGGGCGCAAACACTGAAGCTTTCTTT. This sequence encodes CASSFGGANTEAFF. The rearrangement joins TRBV5-4 to TRBJ1-1, with D perhaps TRBD1 (6 bases). The V and J ends lost 2 bases and 2 bases respectively, with 10 bases between them. This CDR3 is built from 14 residues. The germline V gene has CDR1 SGHNT and CDR2 YYREEE (reference sequence).

This rearrangement joins TRBV7-2 to TRBJ2-7; D might be TRBD2 (7 bases). V dropped 10 bases and J dropped 6 bases, with 28 bases sitting between them. The germline CDR1 and CDR2 sequences are SGHTA and FQGNSA. The CDR3 length is 16 residues. CDR3 protein: CATSPRRGGRGGEQYF. The CDR3 DNA reads TGTGCCACCTCCCCCCGGAGAGGCGGGAGAGGGGGCGAGCAGTACTTC.

This chain connects TRBV7-9 to TRBJ2-2; 7 bases align to TRBD2. Per the germline V gene, CDR1 is SEHNR and CDR2 is FQNEAQ (reference sequence). The CDR3 is 16 amino acids. V lost 0 bases and J lost 4; bases outside the gene matches: 5. CDR3 DNA sequence: TGTGCCAGCAGCTTAGCCGGCGGGAGCATCACCGGGGAGCTGTTTTTT. Its translation is CASSLAGGSITGELFF.